A selection of T cell receptor beta chains follows, all from one sample in a study of regulatory T cells in long-lasting Graves disease. TCRdb fed the multiplex PCR reads into MiXCR, producing one record per CDR3 protein. The data show 400,000 to 650,000 distinct CDR3 sequences, around 15% seen once. The sample also formed part of further work on T cells in Graves' hyperthyroidism and ophthalmopathy.

Sample: peripheral blood mononuclear cells (PBMCs), taken at new diagnosis, from a patient treated with antithyroid drugs. These receptors were taken from a woman aged 35 to 60 with Graves disease. CDR3s include the opening cysteine and the closing phenylalanine or tryptophan. The listing skips clone size in some rows; elsewhere it reads once, few, many or a size class.

clone size: many; V gene: TRBV28; J gene: TRBJ2-5; CDR3 protein: CASSFPQGAGGETQYF
clone size: -; V gene: TRBV6-1; J gene: TRBJ1-4; CDR3 protein: CASSEISTVGKLFF
clone size: many; V gene: TRBV18; J gene: TRBJ2-7; CDR3 protein: CASSPGEVSYEQYF
clone size: few; V gene: TRBV2; J gene: TRBJ1-6; CDR3 protein: CASIQGGSYNSPLHF
clone size: many; V gene: TRBV10-3; J gene: TRBJ1-5; CDR3 protein: CAISDSGSNQPQHF
clone size: many; V gene: TRBV6-1; J gene: TRBJ1-2; CDR3 protein: CASSRTDPANYGYTF
clone size: -; V gene: TRBV20-1; J gene: TRBJ2-5; CDR3 protein: CSARDSLQGRLETQYF
clone size: many; V gene: TRBV27; J gene: TRBJ1-1; CDR3 protein: CASSPGQFGAEAFF
clone size: many; V gene: TRBV12-3/TRBV12-4; J gene: TRBJ1-2; CDR3 protein: CASSLQGPRDNYGYTF
clone size: -; V gene: TRBV12-5; J gene: TRBJ2-5; CDR3 protein: CASGLLRTGKETQYF
clone size: -; V gene: TRBV20-1; J gene: TRBJ1-5; CDR3 protein: CSARQLDINNQPQHF
clone size: -; V gene: TRBV5-8; J gene: TRBJ2-1; CDR3 protein: CASSPSEDSYNEQFF
clone size: many; V gene: TRBV2; J gene: TRBJ1-2; CDR3 protein: CASSARDASYTF
clone size: many; V gene: TRBV10-3; J gene: TRBJ1-1; CDR3 protein: CAISGLGQGNTEAFF
clone size: few; V gene: TRBV5-8; J gene: TRBJ2-2; CDR3 protein: CASSVGQGRGLFF
clone size: -; V gene: TRBV9; J gene: TRBJ1-5; CDR3 protein: CASSEGVVSNRPQHF
clone size: few; V gene: TRBV5-1; J gene: TRBJ1-3; CDR3 protein: CASADTTGNTIYF
clone size: few; V gene: TRBV30; J gene: TRBJ1-5; CDR3 protein: CAWSGGSRDRGLSNQPQHF
clone size: many; V gene: TRBV28; J gene: TRBJ1-4; CDR3 protein: CASEGRGWEKLFF
clone size: -; V gene: TRBV28; J gene: TRBJ1-2; CDR3 protein: CASSLNLGVGYTF
clone size: -; V gene: TRBV4-2; J gene: TRBJ2-5; CDR3 protein: CASSSREEETQYF
clone size: -; V gene: TRBV6-1; J gene: TRBJ1-4; CDR3 protein: CASSPGSLDEKLFF
clone size: few; V gene: TRBV20-1; J gene: TRBJ2-1; CDR3 protein: CSAARGQDEEQFF
clone size: many; V gene: TRBV30; J gene: TRBJ1-5; CDR3 protein: CAWSVGSDYQPQHF
clone size: few; V gene: TRBV5-1; J gene: TRBJ1-1; CDR3 protein: CASSLAEGAGTEAFF
clone size: many; V gene: TRBV27; J gene: TRBJ1-2; CDR3 protein: CASSRGGAGYGYTF
clone size: many; V gene: TRBV27; J gene: TRBJ1-2; CDR3 protein: CASSLSRTSGYTF
clone size: many; V gene: TRBV12-3/TRBV12-4; J gene: TRBJ1-2; CDR3 protein: CASSNGPRDYGYTF
clone size: few; V gene: TRBV7-3; J gene: TRBJ2-5; CDR3 protein: CASSLNGQWGETQYF
clone size: many; V gene: TRBV3-1; J gene: TRBJ1-5; CDR3 protein: CASSQEWTGVDNQPQHF
clone size: -; V gene: TRBV9; J gene: TRBJ2-3; CDR3 protein: CASSVGTSGSIDTQYF
clone size: -; V gene: TRBV2; J gene: TRBJ1-4; CDR3 protein: CASKLGGLREKLFF
clone size: many; V gene: TRBV11-2; J gene: TRBJ2-4; CDR3 protein: CASSLRGGENIQYF
clone size: once; V gene: TRBV5-1; J gene: TRBJ1-4; CDR3 protein: CASSLGTYFAEKLFF
clone size: -; V gene: TRBV19; J gene: TRBJ2-6; CDR3 protein: CASSFQVSGANVLTF
clone size: many; V gene: TRBV15; J gene: TRBJ1-2; CDR3 protein: CATSRDQAAAGYGYTF
clone size: many; V gene: TRBV10-3; J gene: TRBJ1-5; CDR3 protein: CAISESTGEPQHF
clone size: -; V gene: TRBV29-1; J gene: TRBJ2-5; CDR3 protein: CSGLGSARETQYF
clone size: -; V gene: TRBV11-2; J gene: TRBJ2-7; CDR3 protein: CASRPHFYEQYF
clone size: -; V gene: TRBV19; J gene: TRBJ2-1; CDR3 protein: CASSRTSAANNEQFF
clone size: many; V gene: TRBV12-3/TRBV12-4; J gene: TRBJ2-3; CDR3 protein: CASSQGRTAPSTDTQYF
clone size: few; V gene: TRBV6-1; J gene: TRBJ1-5; CDR3 protein: CASRRDRVRVRQPQHF
clone size: -; V gene: TRBV7-2; J gene: TRBJ2-1; CDR3 protein: CASSQSGGAHNEQFF
clone size: many; V gene: TRBV3-1; J gene: TRBJ2-3; CDR3 protein: CASSQIDTQYF
clone size: many; V gene: TRBV11-3; J gene: TRBJ1-2; CDR3 protein: CASSLGDAQIYGYTF
clone size: many; V gene: TRBV6-1; J gene: TRBJ1-3; CDR3 protein: CASSPQISGNTIYF
clone size: many; V gene: TRBV9; J gene: TRBJ2-3; CDR3 protein: CASSSPGLALTDTQYF
clone size: few; V gene: TRBV7-9; J gene: TRBJ1-1; CDR3 protein: CASSLTEGTAFF
clone size: many; V gene: TRBV2; J gene: TRBJ2-7; CDR3 protein: CASRGRTRGDEQYF
clone size: many; V gene: TRBV11-2; J gene: TRBJ2-7; CDR3 protein: CASSLVPPTSGGFPPEQYF
clone size: many; V gene: TRBV2; J gene: TRBJ1-4; CDR3 protein: CASSEGVGRPEKLFF
clone size: few; V gene: TRBV15; J gene: TRBJ1-5; CDR3 protein: CATSRDKGSNQPQHF
clone size: few; V gene: TRBV7-9; J gene: TRBJ1-1; CDR3 protein: CASSDQGRLNTEAFF
clone size: many; V gene: TRBV28; J gene: TRBJ1-1; CDR3 protein: CASTTPQGLGNTEAFF